The 6 T cell receptor beta chains reported below all come from one sample, sequenced in a study of blood T cell repertoires in COVID-19 (dated by TCRdb to the early 2020s). The library was prepared using the immunoSEQ multiplex PCR assay. Here the immuneACCESS table is served through TCRdb, limited to in-frame sequences with V and J called. Missing clones are a known gap in these copies; in checked studies unresolved V genes cover under half, and the rest lacks a known reason. The sample table holds about 240,000 clones, of which 86% were seen once. The top ten clonotypes cover around 5.9% of the sample. Material: peripheral blood. The receptor set was obtained from a man in his sixties with acute or convalescent COVID-19.

This chain joins TRBV6-2 or TRBV6-3 and TRBJ2-3; TRBD1 agrees at 10 bases. This CDR3 is 18 amino acids long. Germline CDR1 reads MNHEY; CDR2 reads SVGEGT. The V segment lost 2 bases and the J segment 1 base; nucleotides outside the gene matches: 9. The CDR3, as DNA: TGTGCCAGCAGTTACCTCGCGACAGGGGGCTATGGCACAGATACGCAGTATTTT. Translating it yields CASSYLATGGYGTDTQYF.

V is TRBV3-1 (or the pseudogene TRBV3-2) and J is TRBJ2-7; TRBD1 agrees at 9 bases. CDR1 is LGHDT, CDR2 YNNKEL, per germline (reference sequence). V shed 1 base and J 3 bases; nucleotides not matched to a gene: 16. CDR3 length equals 19 residues. The CDR3 nucleotides read TGTGCCAGCAGCCAAGTACCGGGACAGGGAGGATTGTCGGGCTACGAGCAGTACTTC. This gives the protein CASSQVPGQGGLSGYEQYF.

The V gene is TRBV19, the J gene TRBJ1-2; TRBD1 might be the D (6 bases). The CDR3 spans 14 residues. Deletions cut 6 bases from V and 3 bases from J, with 14 bases between. CDR1 LNHDA and CDR2 SQIVND come from the germline V gene (reference sequence). This CDR3 is CASRGADGYYGYTF. The CDR3 DNA is TGTGCCAGTAGGGGGGCGGACGGATACTATGGCTACACCTTC. Supplemented by reference TRBV19 and TRBJ1-2, the full variable domain reads DGGITQSPKYLFRKEGQNVTLSCEQNLNHDAMYWYRQDPGQGLRLIYYSQIVNDFQKGDIAEGYSVSREKKESFPLTVTSAQKNPTAFYLCASRGADGYYGYTFGSGTRLTVV.

The chain uses TRBV30 and TRBJ1-1; TRBD1 agrees at 7 bases. Trimming cost V 5 bases and J 2 bases; bases outside gene matches: 8. Germline V gene sequence: CDR1 GTSNPN, CDR2 SVGIG (reference sequence). This CDR3 has 14 amino acids. CDR3 coding DNA: TGTGCCTGGTCTCAGGACAGGCTAAACACTGAAGCTTTCTTT. It codes for CAWSQDRLNTEAFF.

J is TRBJ2-5 and V is TRBV12-5; possibly TRBD1 for D (6 bases). Per germline, CDR1 LGHNT and CDR2 FRNRAP. V was cut by 5 bases and J by 6 bases, with 19 bases left in between. The CDR3 runs to 15 residues. The CDR3 coding sequence is TGTGCTAGTGGTCCACCCACCATACAGGGACAGACCCAGTACTTC. This sequence encodes CASGPPTIQGQTQYF.

V gene TRBV3-1 (or the pseudogene TRBV3-2) combines with J gene TRBJ2-7; TRBD2 matches at 14 bases. Germline CDR1 LGHDT, CDR2 YNNKEL (reference sequence). The CDR3 runs 16 residues. The V gene end was trimmed by 4 bases and the J gene end by 7 bases; junction bases not matched to a gene: 9. CDR3 sequence: CASSLRTGLAGVEQYF. CDR3 DNA: TGTGCCAGCAGCCTACGGACGGGACTAGCGGGAGTAGAGCAGTACTTC.